This T cell receptor (beta chain) was identified during a study of cytomegalovirus exposure and HLA in healthy donors. Details on this clone: Its antigen is still unknown.

Regarding the study as a whole: In a later analysis, donors in an Asian-associated ancestry cluster reportedly had fewer N-insertions in productive TCRs than the cohort mean.

60 Vbeta and 13 Jbeta primers were used in PCR. Using immunoSEQ multiplex PCR, the repertoire was profiled, and TCRdb retains in-frame clones only, with some absent. The data show 170,000 or so clones, approximately 80% seen once. Input material: PBMCs. The clonotype was recovered from a man aged 18 to 30 in good health and CMV-seronegative.

The CDR3 coding sequence is TGTGCCAGCAGCCGTACTAGCGGGAGATTGTACACCGGGGAGCTGTTTTTT. Its protein is CASSRTSGRLYTGELFF. The rearrangement links TRBV27 to TRBJ2-2; 11 nucleotides align to TRBD2. Unmatched junction bases numbered 9, after V lost 6 bases and J lost 3 bases. CDR3 length: 17 amino acids. In germline, CDR1 is MNHEY, CDR2 SMNVEV (reference sequence).